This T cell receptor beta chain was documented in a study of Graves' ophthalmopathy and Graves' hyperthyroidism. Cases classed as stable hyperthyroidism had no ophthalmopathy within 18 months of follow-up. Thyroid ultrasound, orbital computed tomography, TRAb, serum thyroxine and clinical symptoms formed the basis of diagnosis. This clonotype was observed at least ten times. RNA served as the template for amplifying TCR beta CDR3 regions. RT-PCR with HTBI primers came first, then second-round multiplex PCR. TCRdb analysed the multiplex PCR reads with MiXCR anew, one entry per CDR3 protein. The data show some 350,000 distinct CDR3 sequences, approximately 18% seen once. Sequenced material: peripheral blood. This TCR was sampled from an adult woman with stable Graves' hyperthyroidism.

Here the CDR3 reads CASSPGDLSSYEQYF. The CDR3 region has the DNA TGTGCCAGCAGCCCAGGGGACCTGTCTTCCTACGAGCAGTACTTC. The chain combines TRBV12-3 or TRBV12-4 with TRBJ2-7; perhaps TRBD1 as D (6 bases). V was pared by 6 bases and J by 1 base, with 16 bases between. The length of the CDR3 is 15 residues.